This TCR beta chain originates from a study of beta chain features in type 1 diabetes. Sequencing targeted expressed TCRB transcripts, as all isolated RNA had been reverse transcribed. This table comes from immunoSEQ multiplex PCR, and its TCRdb copy is limited to in-frame clones, with some not included. Of 150,000 to 200,000 clones detected, around 8% appear once; the ten largest clones hold about 0.9%. This clone was seen a few times. What it binds is unknown. General study results and limits: Shorter TCRB CDR3s, moderately but significantly so, marked every one of the four CD4+ subsets in Type 1 diabetes patients.

The V gene end was trimmed by 5 bases and the J gene end by 2 bases; junction bases not matched to a gene: 6. CDR3 size: 15 residues. Germline V CDR1 and CDR2: SGHAT, FQNNGV. The J gene is TRBJ2-3, the V gene TRBV11-2, with 8 bases lining up with TRBD1. The sequence came from a woman between 40 and 50 years old with type 1 diabetes. Sequenced: central memory CD4+ T cells from blood. This CDR3 reads CASSHGTGSTDTQYF. In nucleotides, the CDR3 is TGTGCCAGCAGCCACGGGACAGGATCCACAGATACGCAGTATTTT.